This TCR beta chain was observed in a study of T cells in Graves' hyperthyroidism and ophthalmopathy. Study details: Specimen type is peripheral blood, collected at initial diagnosis prior to any treatment. Study-wide results and caveats: Separating ophthalmopathy from stable hyperthyroidism was achieved by a 13 V-J model.

This CDR3 has 13 residues. V lost 0 bases to trimming and J lost 6 bases, with 12 bases between them. Per germline, CDR1 GTSNPN and CDR2 SVGIG (reference sequence). In its sample, this clonotype was seen many times. Antigen unknown. Stable Graves' hyperthyroidism meant no ophthalmopathy progression within 18 months. Uncontrolled infections, other autoimmune diseases, pregnancy or lactation led to exclusion of patients. Amplified regions were TCR beta CDR3 sequences from RNA transcripts. First-round RT-PCR with HTBI primers amplified the TCR CDR3 region. MiXCR was run by TCRdb on the multiplex PCR reads, yielding one entry per CDR3 protein. The data contain about 740,000 distinct CDR3 sequences, approximately 14% of them singletons.

This sequence joins TRBV30 and TRBJ2-7; D might be TRBD2 (6 bases). The sequencing input was blood. The clonotype was recovered from a woman aged 18-29 years with Graves' hyperthyroidism. The chain's CDR3 is CAWSVLGGGEQYF. CDR3 bases: TGTGCCTGGAGTGTACTGGGGGGTGGCGAGCAGTACTTC. The entire variable domain, with the rest obtained from reference TRBV30 and TRBJ2-7, is as follows: SQTIHQWPATLVQPVGSPLSLECTVEGTSNPNLYWYRQAAGRGLQLLFYSVGIGQISSEVPQNLSASRPQDRQFILSSKKLLLSDSGFYLCAWSVLGGGEQYFGPGTRLTVT.